These T cell receptor beta chains were read from a single sample in a study of T cells after yellow fever vaccination. TCRdb used MiXCR to reprocess the 5' RACE reads, holding one entry per CDR3 protein. Altogether under 550,000 distinct CDR3 sequences are present, 20% to 25% being singletons, with the ten largest covering less than 20%. The sequencing used PBMCs, collected roughly 20 days after the first yellow fever vaccination. These receptors originate from a man between 18 and 29 years old who received the YFV17D yellow fever vaccine. The CDR3 runs from the conserved cysteine through the conserved F or W. A D gene is named only where the DNA matches it firmly. Size tells how often a clone was seen (once, few, many) or the class of an expanded clone, and some rows leave it out.

d_gene	v_gene	j_gene	abundance	CDR3aa	CDR3nt
TRBD1	TRBV6-1	TRBJ1-2	few	CASSPLWTGGAYGYTF	TGTGCCAGCAGTCCCCTGTGGACAGGGGGCGCCTATGGCTACACCTTC
NA	TRBV24-1	TRBJ2-5	NA	CATSDWDSGETQYF	TGTGCCACCAGTGATTGGGACTCGGGGGAGACCCAGTACTTC
NA	TRBV24-1	TRBJ2-2	few	CATTGTNTGELFF	TGTGCCACCACCGGGACGAACACCGGGGAGCTGTTTTTT
NA	TRBV4-2	TRBJ2-1	NA	CASSPGLLREQFF	TGTGCCAGCAGCCCGGGACTCTTGAGGGAGCAGTTCTTC
NA	TRBV7-6	TRBJ1-1	NA	CASSSPGGSGNTEAFF	TGTGCCAGCAGCTCTCCGGGGGGGTCAGGGAACACTGAAGCTTTCTTT
NA	TRBV4-1	TRBJ2-3	NA	CASSQDVGGTDTQYF	TGCGCCAGCAGCCAAGATGTCGGCGGCACAGATACGCAGTATTTT
NA	TRBV5-4	TRBJ2-1	NA	CASSLEVSLREQFF	TGTGCCAGCAGCTTGGAGGTGTCGCTGCGTGAGCAGTTCTTC
TRBD2	TRBV20-1	TRBJ2-1	few	CSARDPSGAYNEQFF	TGCAGTGCTAGAGATCCCAGCGGGGCGTACAATGAGCAGTTCTTC
NA	TRBV7-6	TRBJ2-7	NA	CASSLGRGRLYEQYF	TGTGCCAGCAGCTTAGGCCGGGGGAGACTCTACGAGCAGTACTTC
NA	TRBV12-3/TRBV12-4	TRBJ1-5	NA	CASSSIQDGRGPQHF	TGTGCCAGCAGTTCCATCCAGGACGGGAGGGGGCCCCAGCATTTT
NA	TRBV20-1	TRBJ1-5	few	CSAFTGQGQPQHF	TGCAGTGCTTTTACAGGGCAGGGTCAGCCCCAGCATTTT
NA	TRBV2	TRBJ1-1	few	CASSPQGEAFF	TGTGCCAGCAGTCCACAGGGTGAAGCTTTCTTT
TRBD1	TRBV12-3/TRBV12-4	TRBJ2-7	NA	CASKGQGPLEQYF	TGTGCCAGCAAGGGACAGGGTCCCCTCGAGCAGTACTTC
TRBD1	TRBV30	TRBJ1-3	few	CAWGTGGGNTIYF	TGTGCCTGGGGGACAGGCGGTGGAAACACCATATATTTT
NA	TRBV5-6	TRBJ1-2	few	CASNSRDKLISNYGYTF	TGTGCCAGCAACTCCCGGGACAAGCTAATTTCTAACTATGGCTACACCTTC
NA	TRBV12-3/TRBV12-4	TRBJ1-5	NA	CASSLAGRGPSQPQHF	TGTGCCAGCAGTTTAGCCGGACGGGGGCCGAGTCAGCCCCAGCATTTT
TRBD2	TRBV7-2	TRBJ2-3	few	CASTDSRGRGTDTQYF	TGTGCCAGCACCGACAGTCGGGGGAGGGGCACAGATACGCAGTATTTT
TRBD2	TRBV5-4	TRBJ2-1	NA	CASSLGGGFPNEQFF	TGTGCCAGCAGCTTGGGGGGGGGATTCCCCAATGAGCAGTTCTTC
NA	TRBV4-1	TRBJ2-7	NA	CASSPVGQTYEQYF	TGCGCCAGCAGCCCAGTAGGACAGACCTACGAGCAGTACTTC
NA	TRBV5-5	TRBJ1-6	NA	CASSWGPSSYNSPLHF	TGTGCCAGCAGCTGGGGCCCGAGCTCCTATAATTCACCCCTCCACTTT
NA	TRBV7-9	TRBJ1-1	NA	CASSKGSNTEAFF	TGTGCCAGCAGCAAGGGATCGAACACTGAAGCTTTCTTT
TRBD2	TRBV13	TRBJ2-3	few	CASSLTSGGAPDTQYF	TGTGCCAGCAGCTTGACTAGCGGGGGGGCACCAGATACGCAGTATTTT
TRBD2	TRBV12-3/TRBV12-4	TRBJ2-7	NA	CASRSGLAGPYEQYF	TGTGCCAGCAGATCGGGACTAGCGGGTCCCTACGAGCAGTACTTC
NA	TRBV18	TRBJ1-1	once	CASSPFHPGTVNTEAFF	TGTGCCAGCTCACCCTTCCATCCCGGGACGGTTAACACTGAAGCTTTCTTT